What follows is one T cell receptor beta chain and its context. The entry originates in a study of T cell changes during pregnancy in multiple sclerosis. Some clones are missing from TCRdb's copy, which holds only in-frame ones; the method was immunoSEQ multiplex PCR. The table records roughly 79,000 clones, around nine tenths of them present only once. The CDR3 is 14 amino acids. Germline V gene lookup returns CDR1 SGHTA and CDR2 FQGNSA. The germline V and J ends were trimmed by 5 bases and 3 bases, with 13 bases remaining between them. The specimen was CD4+ T cells from peripheral blood mononuclear cells, collected before pregnancy. The sequence came from a female donor with multiple sclerosis, enrolled in a pregnancy study. The chain recombines TRBV7-2 with TRBJ1-1; D remains unclear. DNA for the CDR3: TGTGCCAGCAGCGAGAGAAATTTGGACACTGAAGCTTTCTTT. This translates into CASSERNLDTEAFF.